Listed below are T cell receptor beta chains from one sample, sequenced in a study of cytomegalovirus exposure and HLA in healthy donors. Assay used: immunoSEQ multiplex PCR; TCRdb lists only in-frame clones, some missing. Among roughly 120,000 clones listed, about 80% were seen once. The sequenced sample consisted of PBMCs. All receptors derive from a man aged 25 to 40 in good health and CMV-seropositive. Each CDR3 is given with its conserved first and last residue. Each record gives: J gene, clone size, D gene, CDR3 length, V gene, CDR3 DNA, CDR3 protein. A D gene is named only where the DNA matches it firmly. The size field is filled for only some rows; it gives once, few, many or a size class.

j_gene: TRBJ2-5; abundance: .; d_gene: TRBD2; len: 18; v_gene: TRBV4-1; CDR3nt: TGCGCCAGCAGCCAAGATACGATAAAGCGGGGGAGACAAGAGACCCAGTACTTC; CDR3aa: CASSQDTIKRGRQETQYF
j_gene: TRBJ2-1; abundance: .; d_gene: TRBD1; len: 15; v_gene: TRBV9; CDR3nt: TGTGCCAGCAGCGTAGTGGGGGACAGAAACAATGAGCAGTTCTTC; CDR3aa: CASSVVGDRNNEQFF
j_gene: TRBJ2-5; abundance: .; d_gene: TRBD2; len: 17; v_gene: TRBV9; CDR3nt: TGTGCCAGCAGCGTAGGTTCTAGCGGCGGACCCGTGGAGACCCAGTACTTC; CDR3aa: CASSVGSSGGPVETQYF
j_gene: TRBJ2-2; abundance: .; d_gene: .; len: 13; v_gene: TRBV28; CDR3nt: TGTGCCACCCACGGCCCGGGGACCGGGGAGCTGTTTTTT; CDR3aa: CATHGPGTGELFF
j_gene: TRBJ2-5; abundance: .; d_gene: .; len: 12; v_gene: TRBV7-6; CDR3nt: TGTGCCAGCAGTCCCCCCGCGGAGACCCAGTACTTC; CDR3aa: CASSPPAETQYF
j_gene: TRBJ2-5; abundance: .; d_gene: TRBD1; len: 17; v_gene: TRBV28; CDR3nt: TGTGCCAGCAGCCCCGCAAGCGGGACAGGGAATCAAGAGACCCAGTACTTC; CDR3aa: CASSPASGTGNQETQYF
j_gene: TRBJ2-7; abundance: .; d_gene: TRBD1; len: 14; v_gene: TRBV18; CDR3nt: TGTGCCAGCTCTTCCGGGACAGGGCCCTACGAGCAGTACTTC; CDR3aa: CASSSGTGPYEQYF
j_gene: TRBJ1-1; abundance: once; d_gene: TRBD1; len: 18; v_gene: TRBV4-3; CDR3nt: TGCGCCAGCAGCCAAGATTGGGGGACAGGGAGAAGTGGGACTGAAGCTTTCTTT; CDR3aa: CASSQDWGTGRSGTEAFF
j_gene: TRBJ2-7; abundance: .; d_gene: TRBD1; len: 16; v_gene: TRBV6-1; CDR3nt: TGTGCCAGCAGTGAAGGTTCGGGGACAGGGTCCTACGAGCAGTACTTC; CDR3aa: CASSEGSGTGSYEQYF
j_gene: TRBJ1-5; abundance: .; d_gene: .; len: 17; v_gene: TRBV2; CDR3nt: TGTGCCAGCAGTTGGGACACCGCCCCTTATAGCAATCAGCCCCAGCATTTT; CDR3aa: CASSWDTAPYSNQPQHF
j_gene: TRBJ2-1; abundance: few; d_gene: .; len: 12; v_gene: TRBV7-9; CDR3nt: TGTGCCAGCAGCCCCCTAGAGAATGAGCAGTTCTTC; CDR3aa: CASSPLENEQFF
j_gene: TRBJ1-4; abundance: .; d_gene: TRBD1; len: 15; v_gene: TRBV19; CDR3nt: TGTGCCAGTAGTCGCCCGGGACAGTTAGATGAAAAACTGTTTTTT; CDR3aa: CASSRPGQLDEKLFF
j_gene: TRBJ2-2; abundance: .; d_gene: .; len: 16; v_gene: TRBV29-1; CDR3nt: TGCAGCGTTGAAACATCGGCGGCCTCGAACACCGGGGAGCTGTTTTTT; CDR3aa: CSVETSAASNTGELFF
j_gene: TRBJ2-3; abundance: .; d_gene: .; len: 16; v_gene: TRBV9; CDR3nt: TGTGCCAGCAGCGTAGAAGGCGGGTGGTTCCTCGATACGCAGTATTTT; CDR3aa: CASSVEGGWFLDTQYF
j_gene: TRBJ2-1; abundance: .; d_gene: .; len: 15; v_gene: TRBV30; CDR3nt: TGTGCCTGGAGCATGGGGCCAAACTCCTACAATGAGCAGTTCTTC; CDR3aa: CAWSMGPNSYNEQFF
j_gene: TRBJ2-1; abundance: .; d_gene: TRBD2; len: 15; v_gene: TRBV5-1; CDR3nt: TGCGCCAGCAGCTTCGGGGGGGCTGGGTCCAATGAGCAGTTCTTC; CDR3aa: CASSFGGAGSNEQFF
j_gene: TRBJ2-5; abundance: once; d_gene: .; len: 16; v_gene: TRBV4-3; CDR3nt: TGCGCCAGCAGCCCCCGGCGGGGAGGAGTACAAGAGACCCAGTACTTC; CDR3aa: CASSPRRGGVQETQYF
j_gene: TRBJ2-5; abundance: .; d_gene: .; len: 13; v_gene: TRBV30; CDR3nt: TGTGCCGGAGGGGGGGGCTCCTCAACGCCCCAGTACTTC; CDR3aa: CAGGGGSSTPQYF
j_gene: TRBJ1-4; abundance: .; d_gene: TRBD1; len: 13; v_gene: TRBV2; CDR3nt: TGTGCCAGCAGTGGACAGGGGGTTGAAAAACTGTTTTTT; CDR3aa: CASSGQGVEKLFF
j_gene: TRBJ2-5; abundance: .; d_gene: TRBD1; len: 15; v_gene: TRBV4-2; CDR3nt: TGTGCCAGCAGCCAACCAGACAGGGGAAGGGAGACCCAGTACTTC; CDR3aa: CASSQPDRGRETQYF
j_gene: TRBJ2-7; abundance: once; d_gene: .; len: 15; v_gene: TRBV11-2; CDR3nt: TGTGCCAGCAGCGCCCCCGGAAGTGGAGGACACGAGCAGTACTTC; CDR3aa: CASSAPGSGGHEQYF
j_gene: TRBJ1-2; abundance: medium-sized; d_gene: .; len: 14; v_gene: TRBV4-3; CDR3nt: TGCGCCAGCAGCCAAGGGCAACAGTTATATGGCTACACCTTC; CDR3aa: CASSQGQQLYGYTF
j_gene: TRBJ2-5; abundance: once; d_gene: .; len: 16; v_gene: TRBV18; CDR3nt: TGTGCCAGCTCACCACCGTCTGGGAGGGGGCAAGAGACCCAGTACTTC; CDR3aa: CASSPPSGRGQETQYF
j_gene: TRBJ2-7; abundance: .; d_gene: .; len: 14; v_gene: TRBV10-3; CDR3nt: TGTGCCATCACAGAGCCCGGGAGCTCCTACGAGCAGTACTTC; CDR3aa: CAITEPGSSYEQYF
j_gene: TRBJ2-5; abundance: .; d_gene: .; len: 14; v_gene: TRBV6-1; CDR3nt: TGTGCCAGCAGTGAAATCCCTAGCGAGGGGACCCAGTACTTC; CDR3aa: CASSEIPSEGTQYF
j_gene: TRBJ2-3; abundance: few; d_gene: .; len: 15; v_gene: TRBV5-1; CDR3nt: TGCGCCAGCAGCTTGGCCTTTGGGGCCACAGATACGCAGTATTTT; CDR3aa: CASSLAFGATDTQYF
j_gene: TRBJ2-2; abundance: .; d_gene: TRBD2; len: 16; v_gene: TRBV6-6; CDR3nt: TGTGCCGTAGAACACCGGGGACTAGCGGGGGGTCCGGAGCTGTTTTTT; CDR3aa: CAVEHRGLAGGPELFF
j_gene: TRBJ2-3; abundance: .; d_gene: TRBD2; len: 18; v_gene: TRBV7-2; CDR3nt: TGTGCCAGCAGCCGGAATCCCCTAGCGGGTGCTAGCACAGATACGCAGTATTTT; CDR3aa: CASSRNPLAGASTDTQYF
j_gene: TRBJ2-3; abundance: .; d_gene: TRBD2; len: 16; v_gene: TRBV9; CDR3nt: TGTGCCAGCAGCGTAGGCGTAGCGGGGGGGGAAGATACGCAGTATTTT; CDR3aa: CASSVGVAGGEDTQYF
j_gene: TRBJ1-6; abundance: .; d_gene: .; len: 13; v_gene: TRBV10-1; CDR3nt: TGCGCCAGCAGTTTCGCGGCCGATTCACCCCTCCACTTT; CDR3aa: CASSFAADSPLHF
j_gene: TRBJ1-5; abundance: .; d_gene: .; len: 13; v_gene: TRBV15; CDR3nt: TGTGCCACCAGCAGAGATCCGCCGGAGCCCCAGCATTTT; CDR3aa: CATSRDPPEPQHF
j_gene: TRBJ2-7; abundance: .; d_gene: TRBD1; len: 13; v_gene: TRBV2; CDR3nt: TGTGCCAGCAGTAGGGACAGTAAGGACGAGCAGTACTTC; CDR3aa: CASSRDSKDEQYF
j_gene: TRBJ1-4; abundance: once; d_gene: .; len: 16; v_gene: TRBV7-8; CDR3nt: TGTGCCAGCAGCTTAGTTCCGTCCGCACGGGGTGAAAAACTGTTTTTT; CDR3aa: CASSLVPSARGEKLFF
j_gene: TRBJ2-7; abundance: .; d_gene: TRBD1; len: 13; v_gene: TRBV27; CDR3nt: TGTGCCAGCAGTTACGGGACAGTCGGCGAGCAGTACTTC; CDR3aa: CASSYGTVGEQYF
j_gene: TRBJ2-1; abundance: .; d_gene: TRBD2; len: 15; v_gene: TRBV15; CDR3nt: TGTGCCACCAGCGGGACTAGCGGGGGTTCGAGTGAGCAGTTCTTC; CDR3aa: CATSGTSGGSSEQFF
j_gene: TRBJ1-3; abundance: .; d_gene: TRBD1; len: 15; v_gene: TRBV28; CDR3nt: TGTGCCAGCAGTTTCGCAGGGGGCTCTGGAAACACCATATATTTT; CDR3aa: CASSFAGGSGNTIYF
j_gene: TRBJ1-2; abundance: .; d_gene: TRBD1; len: 14; v_gene: TRBV6-1; CDR3nt: TGTGCCAGCAGTTCCCCGGGACAGAGCTATGGCTACACCTTC; CDR3aa: CASSSPGQSYGYTF
j_gene: TRBJ1-2; abundance: .; d_gene: TRBD1; len: 14; v_gene: TRBV7-9; CDR3nt: TGTGCCAGCAGCTTTGTAGGACAGGCCTATGGCTACACCTTC; CDR3aa: CASSFVGQAYGYTF
j_gene: TRBJ2-3; abundance: .; d_gene: TRBD2; len: 15; v_gene: TRBV6-4; CDR3nt: TGTGCCAGCAGTGAGGGCGGGGGGGCCGGAGATACGCAGTATTTT; CDR3aa: CASSEGGGAGDTQYF
j_gene: TRBJ2-7; abundance: .; d_gene: .; len: 11; v_gene: TRBV20-1; CDR3nt: TGCAGCCCGTTACAGGGAAACGAGCAGTACTTC; CDR3aa: CSPLQGNEQYF
j_gene: TRBJ2-3; abundance: .; d_gene: .; len: 18; v_gene: TRBV21-1; CDR3nt: TGTGCCAGCAGCAAAGGAGGACTAGCGCTGAGGAGCACAGATACGCAGTATTTT; CDR3aa: CASSKGGLALRSTDTQYF
j_gene: TRBJ2-7; abundance: .; d_gene: TRBD1; len: 15; v_gene: TRBV7-9; CDR3nt: TGTGCCAGCAGAGGGACAGGGGGGCCTATCTACGAGCAGTACTTC; CDR3aa: CASRGTGGPIYEQYF
j_gene: TRBJ1-5; abundance: .; d_gene: TRBD1; len: 16; v_gene: TRBV28; CDR3nt: TGTGCCAGCAGTTTCAGGACAGGATTTAACAATCAGCCCCAGCATTTT; CDR3aa: CASSFRTGFNNQPQHF
j_gene: TRBJ2-3; abundance: once; d_gene: TRBD2; len: 17; v_gene: TRBV27; CDR3nt: TGTGCCAGCAGTCCGGGACTAGCGGGGGCCTACACAGATACGCAGTATTTT; CDR3aa: CASSPGLAGAYTDTQYF
j_gene: TRBJ1-1; abundance: .; d_gene: TRBD1; len: 14; v_gene: TRBV19; CDR3nt: TGTGCCAGTAGCGACAGGGGGCGGTCCACTGAAGCTTTCTTT; CDR3aa: CASSDRGRSTEAFF
j_gene: TRBJ2-2; abundance: .; d_gene: .; len: 15; v_gene: TRBV14; CDR3nt: TGTGCCAGCAGCCAATTCCTCTCGAACACCGGGGAGCTGTTTTTT; CDR3aa: CASSQFLSNTGELFF
j_gene: TRBJ2-7; abundance: .; d_gene: .; len: 14; v_gene: TRBV5-6; CDR3nt: TGTGCCAGCAGCCCGGGGGTCAGCTCCTACGAGCAGTACTTC; CDR3aa: CASSPGVSSYEQYF
j_gene: TRBJ2-5; abundance: once; d_gene: .; len: 12; v_gene: TRBV7-9; CDR3nt: TGTGCCAGCAGCTTTTTACAAGAGACCCAGTACTTC; CDR3aa: CASSFLQETQYF
j_gene: TRBJ1-6; abundance: .; d_gene: .; len: 21; v_gene: TRBV4-3; CDR3nt: TGCGCCAGCAGCCACCGTAGACTGGGCGGGACCCGGGACTCCTATAATTCACCCCTCCACTTT; CDR3aa: CASSHRRLGGTRDSYNSPLHF
j_gene: TRBJ1-2; abundance: .; d_gene: TRBD1; len: 19; v_gene: TRBV9; CDR3nt: TGTGCCAGCAGCGTAGGTCCCCTTCGGACAGGGGGCAGAAGCTATGGCTACACCTTC; CDR3aa: CASSVGPLRTGGRSYGYTF
j_gene: TRBJ1-5; abundance: .; d_gene: .; len: 16; v_gene: TRBV11-1; CDR3nt: TGTGCCAGCAGCCCCCTGGGCTGGTATAGCAATCAGCCCCAGCATTTT; CDR3aa: CASSPLGWYSNQPQHF